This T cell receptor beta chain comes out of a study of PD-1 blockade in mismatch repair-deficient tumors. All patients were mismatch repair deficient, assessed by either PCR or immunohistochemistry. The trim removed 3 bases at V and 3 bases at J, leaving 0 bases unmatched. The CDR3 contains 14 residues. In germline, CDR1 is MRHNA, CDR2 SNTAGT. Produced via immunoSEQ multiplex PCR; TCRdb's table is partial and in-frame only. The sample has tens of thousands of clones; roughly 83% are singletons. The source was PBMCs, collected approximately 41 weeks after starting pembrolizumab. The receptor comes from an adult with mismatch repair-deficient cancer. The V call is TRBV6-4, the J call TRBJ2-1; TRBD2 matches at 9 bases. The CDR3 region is CASSEREGYNEQFF. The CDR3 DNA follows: TGTGCCAGCAGTGAGCGGGAGGGCTACAATGAGCAGTTCTTC.